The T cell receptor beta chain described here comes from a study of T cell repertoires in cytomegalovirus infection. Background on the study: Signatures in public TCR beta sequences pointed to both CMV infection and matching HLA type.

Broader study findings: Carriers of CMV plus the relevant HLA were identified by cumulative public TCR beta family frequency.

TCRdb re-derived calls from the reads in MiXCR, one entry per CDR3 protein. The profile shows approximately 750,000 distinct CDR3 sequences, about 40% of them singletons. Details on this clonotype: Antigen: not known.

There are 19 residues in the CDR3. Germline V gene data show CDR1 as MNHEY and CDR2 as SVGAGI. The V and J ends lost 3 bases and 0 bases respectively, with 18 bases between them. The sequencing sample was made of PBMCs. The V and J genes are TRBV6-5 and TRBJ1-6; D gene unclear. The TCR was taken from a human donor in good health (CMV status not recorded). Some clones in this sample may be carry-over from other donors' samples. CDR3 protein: CASSYHVHPSSSYNSPLHF. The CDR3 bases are TGTGCCAGCAGTTATCATGTACATCCATCAAGCTCCTATAATTCACCCCTCCACTTT.